This TCR beta chain was documented in a study of CD8 T cells in ankylosing spondylitis. One entry per CDR3 protein, called by TCRdb with MiXCR from the 5' RACE reads. The table shows roughly 700,000 distinct CDR3 sequences, with under 20% occurring only once. General study findings and limits: The study identified a TCR beta motif of about eight highly homologous variants that appeared characteristic of ankylosing spondylitis blood. Significant enrichment of disease-linked clones was reported in matched ankylosing spondylitis synovial fluid.

This clonotype was detected a few times. Its antigen remains unknown. This CDR3 is 15 amino acids long. V was clipped by 6 bases and J by 0 bases, with 14 bases between them. Sequencing input: blood, either unsorted or a sorted T cell fraction (not recorded which). This receptor was taken from a male donor with ankylosing spondylitis. This chain links TRBV12-3 or TRBV12-4 with TRBJ1-2; D not certain. The CDR3: CASSYGRGANYGYTF. The CDR3 DNA reads TGTGCCAGCAGCTACGGACGTGGAGCTAACTATGGCTACACCTTC.